This T cell receptor (beta chain) was sequenced during a study of CD8+ T cells in alopecia areata. In the study overall: Treated patients were given oral tofacitinib, which was dosed at 5 to 10 mg twice daily. General study findings and limits: In lesional scalp, particularly from alopecia totalis/universalis, clonality was higher than in normal scalp. Scalp specimens additionally yield sequences from normal skin's resident alphabeta T cells. Among patients, TCR sharing was less clear than in mice, a difference possibly due in part to HLA diversity in the patient population.

Germline V lookup: CDR1 MDHEN, CDR2 SYDVKM. CDR3 length: 13 residues. Trimming pared 4 bases from V and 2 bases from J, leaving 8 bases between. This clone turned up a few times. Its matching antigen is unknown. Reverse transcribed after extraction, RNA yielded cDNA as the sequencing template. Method: immunoSEQ multiplex PCR; TCRdb's copy keeps in-frame clones and lacks some. The sample lists about 130,000 clones, about 46% occurring once. The receptor was isolated from a human donor with alopecia areata. The chain has TRBV28 and TRBJ1-1; no reliable D call. Sequenced here: CD8+ T cells sorted from blood, sampled at week 0. In nucleotides, the CDR3 is TGTGCCAGCAGTTGGGTGGGCAACACTGAAGCTTTCTTT. Its translation is CASSWVGNTEAFF.